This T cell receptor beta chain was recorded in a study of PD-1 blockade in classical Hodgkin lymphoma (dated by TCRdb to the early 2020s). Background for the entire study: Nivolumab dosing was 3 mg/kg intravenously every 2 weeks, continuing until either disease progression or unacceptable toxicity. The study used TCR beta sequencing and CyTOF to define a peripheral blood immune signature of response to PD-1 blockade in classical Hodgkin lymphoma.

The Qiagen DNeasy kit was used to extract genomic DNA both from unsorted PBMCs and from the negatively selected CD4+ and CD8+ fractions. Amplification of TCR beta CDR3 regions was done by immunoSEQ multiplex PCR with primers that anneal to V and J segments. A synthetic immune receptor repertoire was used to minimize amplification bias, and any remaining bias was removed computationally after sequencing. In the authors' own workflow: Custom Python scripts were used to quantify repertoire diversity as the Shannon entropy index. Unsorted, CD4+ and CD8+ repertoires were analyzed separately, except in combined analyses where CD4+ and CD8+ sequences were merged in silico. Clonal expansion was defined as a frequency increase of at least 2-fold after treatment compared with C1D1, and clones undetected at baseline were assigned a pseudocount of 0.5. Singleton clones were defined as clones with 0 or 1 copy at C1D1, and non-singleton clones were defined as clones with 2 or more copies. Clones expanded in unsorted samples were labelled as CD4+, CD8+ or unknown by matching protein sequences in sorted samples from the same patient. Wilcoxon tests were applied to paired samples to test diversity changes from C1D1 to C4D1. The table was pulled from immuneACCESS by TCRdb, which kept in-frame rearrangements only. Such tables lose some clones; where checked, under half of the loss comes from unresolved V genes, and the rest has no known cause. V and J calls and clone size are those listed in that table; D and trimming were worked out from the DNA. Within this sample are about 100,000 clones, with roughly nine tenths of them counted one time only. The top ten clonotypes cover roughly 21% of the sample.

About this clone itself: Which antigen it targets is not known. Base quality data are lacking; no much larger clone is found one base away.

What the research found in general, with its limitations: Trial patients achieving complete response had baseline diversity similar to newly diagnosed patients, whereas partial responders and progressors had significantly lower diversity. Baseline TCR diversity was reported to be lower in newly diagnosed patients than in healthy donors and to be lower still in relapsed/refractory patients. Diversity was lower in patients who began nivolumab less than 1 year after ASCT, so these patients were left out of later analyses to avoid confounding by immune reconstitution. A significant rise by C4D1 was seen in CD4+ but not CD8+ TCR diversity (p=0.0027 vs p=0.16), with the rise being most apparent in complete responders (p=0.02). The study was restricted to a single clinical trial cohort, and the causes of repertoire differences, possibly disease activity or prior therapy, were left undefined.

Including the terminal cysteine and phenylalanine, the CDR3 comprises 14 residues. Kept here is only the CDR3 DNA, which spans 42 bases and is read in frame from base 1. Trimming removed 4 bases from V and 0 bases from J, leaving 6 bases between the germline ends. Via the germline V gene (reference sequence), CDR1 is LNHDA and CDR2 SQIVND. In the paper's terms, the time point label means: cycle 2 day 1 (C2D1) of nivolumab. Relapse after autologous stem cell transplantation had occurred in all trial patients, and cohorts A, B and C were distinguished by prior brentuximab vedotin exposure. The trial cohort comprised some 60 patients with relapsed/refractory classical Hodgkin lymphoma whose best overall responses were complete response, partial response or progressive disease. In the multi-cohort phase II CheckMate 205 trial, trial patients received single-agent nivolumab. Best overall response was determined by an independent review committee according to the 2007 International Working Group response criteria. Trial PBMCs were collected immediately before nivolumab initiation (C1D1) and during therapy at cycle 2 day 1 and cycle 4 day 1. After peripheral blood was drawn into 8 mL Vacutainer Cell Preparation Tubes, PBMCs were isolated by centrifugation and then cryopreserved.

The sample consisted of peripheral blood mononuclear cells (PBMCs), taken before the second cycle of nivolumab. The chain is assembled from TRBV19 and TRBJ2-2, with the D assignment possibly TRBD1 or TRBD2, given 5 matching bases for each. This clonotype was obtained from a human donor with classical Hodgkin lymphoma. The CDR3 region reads CASSTGPNTGELFF. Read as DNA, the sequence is TGTGCCAGTAGTACGGGACCGAACACCGGGGAGCTGTTTTTT. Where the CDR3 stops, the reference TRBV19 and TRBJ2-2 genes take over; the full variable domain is DGGITQSPKYLFRKEGQNVTLSCEQNLNHDAMYWYRQDPGQGLRLIYYSQIVNDFQKGDIAEGYSVSREKKESFPLTVTSAQKNPTAFYLCASSTGPNTGELFFGEGSRLTVL.